This paragraph reports one TCR beta chain. Its target is unknown. The sample originates from a study of monozygotic twins with inflammatory bowel disease. In germline, CDR1 is SNHLY, CDR2 FYNNEI. The CDR3 extends over 12 amino acids. TCRdb re-called the 5' RACE reads, yielding one record per CDR3 amino acid sequence without DNA. The ten top clones account for around 2.4%, within a sample of some 450,000 distinct CDR3 sequences. Study-wide results and caveats: Reduced clonotype sharing with other individuals was observed in IBD patients relative to healthy twins, especially with disease activity. No difference in repertoire similarity was seen between concordant and discordant twins, possibly because power was limited.

This receptor was obtained from a human donor with ulcerative colitis or Crohn's disease, or a healthy co-twin of an affected twin (not recorded which). The material sequenced was blood. This chain links TRBV2 with TRBJ1-4. CDR3: CASERDSGELFF.